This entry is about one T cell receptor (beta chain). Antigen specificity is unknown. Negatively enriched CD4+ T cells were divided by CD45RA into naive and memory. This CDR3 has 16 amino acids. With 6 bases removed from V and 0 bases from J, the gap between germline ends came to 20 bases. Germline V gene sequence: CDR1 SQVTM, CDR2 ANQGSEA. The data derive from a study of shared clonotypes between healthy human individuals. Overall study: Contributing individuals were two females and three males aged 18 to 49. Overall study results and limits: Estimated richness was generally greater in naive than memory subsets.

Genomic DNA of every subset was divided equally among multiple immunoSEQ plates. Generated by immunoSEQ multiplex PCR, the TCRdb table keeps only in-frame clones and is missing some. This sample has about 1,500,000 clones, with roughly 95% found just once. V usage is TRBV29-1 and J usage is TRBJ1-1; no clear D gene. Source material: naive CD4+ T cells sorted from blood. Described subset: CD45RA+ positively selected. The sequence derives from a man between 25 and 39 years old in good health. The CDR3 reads CSVAPRLRRMNTEAFF. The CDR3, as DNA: TGCAGCGTGGCCCCGAGACTCCGAAGGATGAACACTGAAGCTTTCTTT.